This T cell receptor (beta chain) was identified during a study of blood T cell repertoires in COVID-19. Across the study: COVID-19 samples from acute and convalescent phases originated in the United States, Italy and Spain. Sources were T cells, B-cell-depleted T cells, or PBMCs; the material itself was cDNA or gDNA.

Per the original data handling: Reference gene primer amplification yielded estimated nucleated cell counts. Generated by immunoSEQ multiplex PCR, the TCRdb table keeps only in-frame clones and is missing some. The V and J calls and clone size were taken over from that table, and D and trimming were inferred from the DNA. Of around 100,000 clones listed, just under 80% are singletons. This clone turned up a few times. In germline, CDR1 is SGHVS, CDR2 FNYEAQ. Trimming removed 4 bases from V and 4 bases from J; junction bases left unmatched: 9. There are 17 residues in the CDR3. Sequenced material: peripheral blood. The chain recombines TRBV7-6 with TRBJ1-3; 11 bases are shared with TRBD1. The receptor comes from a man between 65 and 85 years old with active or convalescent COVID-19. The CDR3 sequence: CASSSGGQGARGNTIYF. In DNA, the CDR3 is TGTGCCAGCAGCTCTGGAGGACAGGGGGCAAGAGGAAACACCATATATTTT.